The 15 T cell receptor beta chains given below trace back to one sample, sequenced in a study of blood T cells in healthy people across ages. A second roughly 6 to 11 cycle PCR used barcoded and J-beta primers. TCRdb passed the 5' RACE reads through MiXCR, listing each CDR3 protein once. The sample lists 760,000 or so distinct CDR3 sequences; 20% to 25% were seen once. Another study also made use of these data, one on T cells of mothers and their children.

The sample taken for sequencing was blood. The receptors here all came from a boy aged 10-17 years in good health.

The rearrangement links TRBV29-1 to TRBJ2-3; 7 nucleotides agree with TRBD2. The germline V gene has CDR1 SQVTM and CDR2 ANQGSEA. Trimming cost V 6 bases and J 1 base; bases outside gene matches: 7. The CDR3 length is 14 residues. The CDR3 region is CSVAAGEGTDTQYF. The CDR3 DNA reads TGCAGCGTAGCCGCGGGGGAGGGCACAGATACGCAGTATTTT.

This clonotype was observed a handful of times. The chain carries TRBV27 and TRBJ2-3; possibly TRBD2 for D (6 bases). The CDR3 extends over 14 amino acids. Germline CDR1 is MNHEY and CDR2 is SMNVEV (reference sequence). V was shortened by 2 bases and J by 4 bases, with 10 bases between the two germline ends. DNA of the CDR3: TGTGCCAGCAGTTTACAAGGCGGGGCAGATACGCAGTATTTT. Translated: CASSLQGGADTQYF.

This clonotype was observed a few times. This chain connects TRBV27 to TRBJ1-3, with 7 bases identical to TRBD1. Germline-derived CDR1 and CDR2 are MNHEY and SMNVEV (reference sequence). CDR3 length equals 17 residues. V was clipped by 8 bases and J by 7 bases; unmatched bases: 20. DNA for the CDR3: TGTGCCAGCTCCGCAACGCCTACAGGGGTGGGCATCAACACCATATATTTT. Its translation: CASSATPTGVGINTIYF.

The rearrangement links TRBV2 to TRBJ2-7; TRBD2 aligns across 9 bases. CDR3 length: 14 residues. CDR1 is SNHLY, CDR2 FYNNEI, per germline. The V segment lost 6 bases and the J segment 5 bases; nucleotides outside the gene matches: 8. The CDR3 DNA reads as TGTGCCAGCAGAGCGGGAGGACCCCCTGACGAGCAGTACTTC. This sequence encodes CASRAGGPPDEQYF.

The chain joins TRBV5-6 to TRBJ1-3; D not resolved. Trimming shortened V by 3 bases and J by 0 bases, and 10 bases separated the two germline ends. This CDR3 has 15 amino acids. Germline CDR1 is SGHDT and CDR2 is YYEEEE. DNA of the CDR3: TGTGCCAGCAGCTCAGACATCGACTCTGGAAACACCATATATTTT. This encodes CASSSDIDSGNTIYF.

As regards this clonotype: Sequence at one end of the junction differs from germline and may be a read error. The CDR3 coding sequence is TGTGCCAGCAGCCAAGACCAGGCAGGCCAAGGGACCCAGTACTTC. It codes for CASSQDQAGQGTQYF. The chain employs TRBV14 and TRBJ2-5, with D uncertain. This CDR3 spans 15 amino acids. Germline V gene lookup returns CDR1 SGHDN and CDR2 FVKESK.

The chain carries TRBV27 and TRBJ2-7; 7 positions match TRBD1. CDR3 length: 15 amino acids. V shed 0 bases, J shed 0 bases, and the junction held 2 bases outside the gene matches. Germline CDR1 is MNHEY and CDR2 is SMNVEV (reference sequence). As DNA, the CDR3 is TGTGCCAGCAGTTTATCCGGACAGGACTCCTACGAGCAGTACTTC. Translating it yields CASSLSGQDSYEQYF.

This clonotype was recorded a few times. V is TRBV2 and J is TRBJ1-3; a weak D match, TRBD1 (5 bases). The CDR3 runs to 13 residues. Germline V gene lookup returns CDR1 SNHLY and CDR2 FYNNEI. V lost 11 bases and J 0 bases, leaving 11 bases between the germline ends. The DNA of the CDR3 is TGTGCCGTCGGGACGGACTCTGGAAACACCATATATTTT. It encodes CAVGTDSGNTIYF.

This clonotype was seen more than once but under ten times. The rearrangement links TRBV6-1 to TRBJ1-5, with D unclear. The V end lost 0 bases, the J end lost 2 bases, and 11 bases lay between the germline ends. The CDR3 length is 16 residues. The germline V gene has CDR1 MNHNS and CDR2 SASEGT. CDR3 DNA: TGTGCCAGCAGTGAAGCGCTTCTTCAGGGCAATCAGCCCCAGCATTTT. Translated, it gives CASSEALLQGNQPQHF.

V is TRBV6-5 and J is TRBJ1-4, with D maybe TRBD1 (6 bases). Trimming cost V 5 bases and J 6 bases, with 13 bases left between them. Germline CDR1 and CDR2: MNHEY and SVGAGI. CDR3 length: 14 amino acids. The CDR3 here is CASSSRGLDEKLFF. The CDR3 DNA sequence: TGTGCCAGCAGTAGCAGGGGTTTGGATGAAAAACTGTTTTTT.

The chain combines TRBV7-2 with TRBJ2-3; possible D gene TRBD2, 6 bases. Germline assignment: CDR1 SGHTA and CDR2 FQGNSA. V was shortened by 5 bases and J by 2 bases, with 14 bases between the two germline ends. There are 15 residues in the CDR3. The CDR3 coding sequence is TGTGCCAGCAGCCCCGGGACTCCGAACACAGATACGCAGTATTTT. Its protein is CASSPGTPNTDTQYF. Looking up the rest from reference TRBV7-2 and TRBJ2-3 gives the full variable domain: GAGVSQSPSNKVTEKGKDVELRCDPISGHTALYWYRQSLGQGLEFLIYFQGNSAPDKSGLPSDRFSAERTGGSVSTLTIQRTQQEDSAVYLCASSPGTPNTDTQYFGPGTRLTVL.

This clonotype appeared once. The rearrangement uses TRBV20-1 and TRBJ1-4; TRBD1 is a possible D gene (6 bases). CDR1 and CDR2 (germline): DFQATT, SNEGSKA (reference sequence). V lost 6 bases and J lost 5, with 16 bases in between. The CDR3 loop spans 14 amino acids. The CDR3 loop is CSAPVGGRNEKLFF. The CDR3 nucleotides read TGCAGTGCACCGGTGGGGGGGCGGAATGAAAAACTGTTTTTT.

The CDR3 region has the DNA TGTGCCAGCAGCCCTAATCCGGGGACAGCCTCCTTAAACTATGGCTACACCTTC. As protein: CASSPNPGTASLNYGYTF. V usage is TRBV11-2 and J usage is TRBJ1-2; 7 positions match TRBD1. CDR3 length equals 18 residues. Per the germline V gene, CDR1 is SGHAT and CDR2 is FQNNGV. Trimming took 5 bases from V and 2 from J; bases not matched to a gene: 17.

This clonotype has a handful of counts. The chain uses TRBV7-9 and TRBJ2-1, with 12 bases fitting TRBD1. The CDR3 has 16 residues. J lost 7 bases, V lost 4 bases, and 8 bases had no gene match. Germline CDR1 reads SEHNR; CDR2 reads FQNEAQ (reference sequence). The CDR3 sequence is CASSSLGDRGQNEQFF. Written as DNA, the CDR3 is TGTGCCAGCAGCTCCCTAGGGGACAGGGGGCAAAATGAGCAGTTCTTC.

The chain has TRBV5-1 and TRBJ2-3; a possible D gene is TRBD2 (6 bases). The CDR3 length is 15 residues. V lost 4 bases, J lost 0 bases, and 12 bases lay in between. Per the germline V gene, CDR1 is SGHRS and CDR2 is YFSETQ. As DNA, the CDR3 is TGCGCCAGCAGCAATCGACGGGGGAGCACAGATACGCAGTATTTT. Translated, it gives CASSNRRGSTDTQYF.